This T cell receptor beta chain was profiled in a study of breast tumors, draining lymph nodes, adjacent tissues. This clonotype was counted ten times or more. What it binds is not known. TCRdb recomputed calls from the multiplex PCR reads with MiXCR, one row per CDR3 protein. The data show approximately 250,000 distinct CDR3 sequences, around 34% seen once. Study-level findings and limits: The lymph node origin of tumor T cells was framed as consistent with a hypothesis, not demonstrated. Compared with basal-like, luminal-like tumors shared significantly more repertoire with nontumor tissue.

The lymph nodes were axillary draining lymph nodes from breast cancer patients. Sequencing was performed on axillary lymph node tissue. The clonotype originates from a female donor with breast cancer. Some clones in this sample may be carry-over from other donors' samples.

DNA for the CDR3: TGTGCCAGCAGCGACCGGGGAAGGGGGCGAGGTCAGCCCCAGCATTTT. Translation gives CASSDRGRGRGQPQHF. This chain connects TRBV9 to TRBJ1-5, with 7 bases identical to TRBD1. The V gene end was trimmed by 3 bases and the J gene end by 6 bases; junction bases not matched to a gene: 12. The germline V gene encodes CDR1 SGDLS and CDR2 YYNGEE. The CDR3 has 16 amino acids.